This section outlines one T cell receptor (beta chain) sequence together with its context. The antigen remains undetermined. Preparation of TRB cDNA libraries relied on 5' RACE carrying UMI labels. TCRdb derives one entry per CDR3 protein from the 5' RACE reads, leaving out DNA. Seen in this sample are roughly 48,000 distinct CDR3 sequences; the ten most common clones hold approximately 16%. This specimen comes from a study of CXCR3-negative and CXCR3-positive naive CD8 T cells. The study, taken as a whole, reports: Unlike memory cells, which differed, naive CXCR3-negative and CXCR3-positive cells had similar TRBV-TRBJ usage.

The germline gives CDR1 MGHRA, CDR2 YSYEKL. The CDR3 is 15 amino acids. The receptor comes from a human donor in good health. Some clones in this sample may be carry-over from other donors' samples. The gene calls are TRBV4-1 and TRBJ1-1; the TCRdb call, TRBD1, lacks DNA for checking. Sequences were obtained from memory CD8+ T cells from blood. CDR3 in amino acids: CASSQVTGMGTEAFF.